This entry lists 15 T cell receptor beta chains sequenced from one sample in a study of T-cell memory formation after mild COVID-19. TCRdb ran MiXCR on the 5' RACE reads and lists one entry per CDR3 protein. The sample shows just over 300,000 distinct CDR3 sequences, approximately 19% of them seen only once. The specimen sequenced was PBMCs or a T cell subset sorted from them (not recorded which). All receptors derive from a man in his late teens or twenties who had mild COVID-19 (a few samples of this study predate the infection). Cell type and time point are not known.

The J gene is TRBJ2-3, the V gene TRBV6-5; 9 nucleotides align to TRBD2. CDR1 is MNHEY, CDR2 SVGAGI, per germline. The length of the CDR3 is 17 residues. Unmatched junction bases numbered 9, after V lost 5 bases and J lost 0 bases. The CDR3 DNA reads as TGTGCCAGCAGTCTTCACTCCCTAGCGGGGAGCACAGATACGCAGTATTTT. Residues: CASSLHSLAGSTDTQYF.

This chain joins TRBV29-1 and TRBJ2-5; D unclear. The CDR3 covers 13 residues. Germline CDR1 is SQVTM and CDR2 is ANQGSEA. Trimming left V 0 bases short and J 0 bases short, with 5 bases between. As DNA, the CDR3 is TGCAGCGTTGAAGAGGGGTACCAAGAGACCCAGTACTTC. It is translated as CSVEEGYQETQYF.

This clonotype was recorded a few times. The chain has TRBV7-9 and TRBJ2-7, with TRBD1 matching over 7 bases. V trimming: 5 bases; J trimming: 2 bases; junction bases outside the gene matches: 6. The length of the CDR3 is 14 residues. CDR1 and CDR2 from the germline V gene are SEHNR and FQNEAQ (reference sequence). The CDR3 DNA follows: TGTGCCAGCAGCCCTGGGGGACAGACCTACGAGCAGTACTTC. It translates to CASSPGGQTYEQYF.

This clonotype has a single count. The genes are TRBV27 and TRBJ2-7, with unresolved D. CDR1 and CDR2 from the germline V gene are MNHEY and SMNVEV (reference sequence). The CDR3 has 14 amino acids. The V end lost 7 bases, the J end lost 6 bases, and 19 bases lay between the germline ends. The CDR3 region is CASTSRLGIGEQYV. DNA of the CDR3: TGTGCCAGCACCTCCCGGTTGGGGATTGGCGAGCAGTACGTC.

Many counts were recorded for this clonotype. The chain is built from TRBV3-1 and TRBJ2-5, with D tentatively TRBD1 (6 bases). The CDR3 spans 14 residues. Germline CDR1 LGHDT, CDR2 YNNKEL (reference sequence). The V gene lost 1 base and the J gene lost 4 bases, with 10 bases spanning the gap. In DNA form, the CDR3 reads TGTGCCAGCAGCCAAGGGCGCAGGGGAGAGACCCAGTACTTC. Translating it yields CASSQGRRGETQYF.

The chain employs TRBV27 and TRBJ2-2; the D is unclear. Germline CDR1 and CDR2: MNHEY and SMNVEV (reference sequence). The V end was cut by 7 bases, the J end by 4 bases, with 16 bases between. CDR3 length: 15 residues. The CDR3 DNA follows: TGTGCCAGCAACCCCAGGTCCGCTACCACCGGGGAGCTGTTTTTT. It specifies CASNPRSATTGELFF.

The V and J genes are TRBV20-1 and TRBJ1-5; no reliable D call. V was shortened by 5 bases and J by 5 bases, with 13 bases between the two germline ends. Germline V gives CDR1 DFQATT, CDR2 SNEGSKA (reference sequence). This CDR3 has 13 residues. The CDR3: CSASRGGDQPQHF. As DNA, the CDR3 is TGCAGTGCTTCCCGGGGAGGAGATCAGCCCCAGCATTTT.

The chain carries TRBV5-5 and TRBJ2-5, with D perhaps matching TRBD2 (5 bases). V was cut by 0 bases and J by 5 bases, with 11 bases left in between. CDR1 and CDR2 (germline): SGHKS, YYEKEE (reference sequence). This CDR3 contains 14 residues. The CDR3 DNA follows: TGTGCCAGCAGCTTGGCCGTGGGAGCGGAGACCCAGTACTTC. Amino acid sequence: CASSLAVGAETQYF.

This clonotype was seen only a few times. The chain recombines TRBV7-2 with TRBJ2-1; D remains unclear. The CDR3 is made up of 14 amino acids. Trimming took 1 base from V and 7 from J, leaving 11 bases between them. Looked up from germline, CDR1 is SGHTA and CDR2 is FQGNSA. The CDR3, as DNA: TGTGCCAGCAGCTTAGGGGGATCGGTTAATGAGCAGTTCTTC. Encoded protein: CASSLGGSVNEQFF.

This clonotype showed up just a few times. The CDR3 DNA reads as TGTGCCAGCAGCCAGTGGACAGGCGAAGAGACCCAGTACTTC. Amino acids: CASSQWTGEETQYF. The chain carries TRBV12-3 or TRBV12-4 and TRBJ2-5; 7 bases line up with TRBD1. The V and J ends lost 6 bases and 3 bases, in that order; junction bases with no gene match: 7. This CDR3 is built from 14 residues.

This clonotype was seen a few times. CDR3 amino acids: CASSHLGGGGANEQYF. CDR3 nucleotides: TGCGCCAGCAGCCATCTCGGAGGCGGGGGGGCGAATGAGCAGTACTTC. V gene TRBV5-1 combines with J gene TRBJ2-7, with 9 nucleotides matching TRBD2. The CDR3 is 16 residues long. Unmatched junction bases numbered 15, after V lost 4 bases and J lost 7 bases. Germline values: CDR1 SGHRS, CDR2 YFSETQ.

The chain uses TRBV9 and TRBJ2-3; unclear D gene. Looked up from germline, CDR1 is SGDLS and CDR2 is YYNGEE. Trimming removed 0 bases from V and 0 bases from J, with 8 bases in between. The CDR3 is 15 amino acids. The CDR3 bases are TGTGCCAGCAGCGTAGAGGCAGATAGCACAGATACGCAGTATTTT. This sequence encodes CASSVEADSTDTQYF.

This clonotype has just a few counts. Written as DNA, the CDR3 is TGTGCCAGCAGTACGACAGATGAGCAGTTCTTC. This sequence encodes CASSTTDEQFF. V and J are TRBV6-2 or TRBV6-3 and TRBJ2-1, with D possibly being TRBD1 (5 bases). V lost 5 bases to trimming and J lost 8 bases, with 7 bases between them. CDR3 length equals 11 residues. The germline V gene encodes CDR1 MNHEY and CDR2 SVGEGT.

The chain recombines TRBV9 with TRBJ2-2; D is possibly TRBD1 (6 bases). The V end lost 4 bases, the J end lost 0 bases, and 10 bases lay between the germline ends. Per germline, CDR1 SGDLS and CDR2 YYNGEE. The CDR3 is 15 amino acids. The CDR3 region is CASSTGHSNTGELFF. The CDR3 coding sequence is TGTGCCAGCAGCACGGGACACTCGAACACCGGGGAGCTGTTTTTT.

Many counts were recorded for this clonotype. The chain carries TRBV29-1 and TRBJ1-1; perhaps TRBD1 as D (5 bases). V was cut by 4 bases and J by 11 bases, with 11 bases left in between. CDR1 is SQVTM and CDR2 is ANQGSEA in the germline V gene. CDR3 length: 10 residues. The CDR3 DNA follows: TGCAGCGTTGGTTCGGGGGACGCTTTCTTT. Encoded protein: CSVGSGDAFF.